This T cell receptor (beta chain) comes out of a study of CD8 T cells in Susac syndrome. The CDR3 totals 14 residues. Germline V gene sequence: CDR1 SEHNR, CDR2 FQNEAQ (reference sequence). V was trimmed by 1 base and J by 3 bases, leaving 6 bases between them. TCR beta sequences were obtained from blood CD8+ and CD4+ T cells. RNA amounts of about 0.5 to 1 ug underwent reverse transcription with random hexamers. TCRdb passed the immunoSEQ multiplex PCR reads through MiXCR, listing each CDR3 protein once. The sample lists about 200,000 distinct CDR3 sequences; 95% were seen once. This TCR derives from a human donor with multiple sclerosis. The chain links TRBV7-9 to TRBJ1-4, with D hard to call. The source material was CD4+ T cells from PBMCs. CDR3 nucleotides: TGTGCCAGCAGCTTAGGGCAGTCTAATGAAAAACTGTTTTTT. Protein: CASSLGQSNEKLFF.